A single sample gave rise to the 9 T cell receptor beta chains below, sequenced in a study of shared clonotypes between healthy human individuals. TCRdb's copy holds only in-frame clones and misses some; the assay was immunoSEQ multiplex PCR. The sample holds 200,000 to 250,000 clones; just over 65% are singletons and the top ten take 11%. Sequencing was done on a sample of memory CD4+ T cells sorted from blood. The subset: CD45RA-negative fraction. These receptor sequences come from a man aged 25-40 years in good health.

The DNA of the CDR3 is TGTGCCACCAGCGCAGGGGGGTCTGGGGCCAACGTCCTGACTTTC. Its translation: CATSAGGSGANVLTF. The genes are TRBV15 and TRBJ2-6; D may be TRBD1 (7 bases). Germline assignment: CDR1 LNHNV and CDR2 YYDKDF (reference sequence). Trimming left V 5 bases short and J 1 base short, with 9 bases between. This CDR3 spans 15 amino acids.

CDR3 sequence (DNA): TGCGCCAGCAGTCATGACGGGAGCTCCTACAATGAGCAGTTCTTC. Protein: CASSHDGSSYNEQFF. V gene TRBV5-1 combines with J gene TRBJ2-1, with D perhaps matching TRBD2 (6 bases). Trimming took 5 bases from V and 0 from J, leaving 12 bases between them. The CDR3 is 15 amino acids. CDR1 and CDR2 (germline): SGHRS, YFSETQ.

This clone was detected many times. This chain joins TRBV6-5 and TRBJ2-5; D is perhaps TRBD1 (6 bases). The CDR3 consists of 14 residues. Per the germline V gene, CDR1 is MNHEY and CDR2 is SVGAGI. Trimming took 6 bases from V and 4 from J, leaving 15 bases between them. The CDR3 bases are TGTGCCAGCAGCCACAGGGATCGGAGAGAGACCCAGTACTTC. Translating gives CASSHRDRRETQYF.

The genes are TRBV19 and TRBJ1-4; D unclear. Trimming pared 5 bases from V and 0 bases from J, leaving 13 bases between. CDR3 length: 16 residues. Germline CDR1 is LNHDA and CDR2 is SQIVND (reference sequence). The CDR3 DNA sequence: TGTGCCAGTAGTCTACGGAGTGTCGCAACTAATGAAAAACTGTTTTTT. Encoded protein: CASSLRSVATNEKLFF.

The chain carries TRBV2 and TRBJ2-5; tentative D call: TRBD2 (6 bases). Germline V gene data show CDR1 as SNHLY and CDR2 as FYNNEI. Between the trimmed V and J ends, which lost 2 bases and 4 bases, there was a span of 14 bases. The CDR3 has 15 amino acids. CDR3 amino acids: CASSEPQGLRETQYF. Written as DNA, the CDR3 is TGTGCCAGCAGTGAACCCCAGGGACTCCGAGAGACCCAGTACTTC.

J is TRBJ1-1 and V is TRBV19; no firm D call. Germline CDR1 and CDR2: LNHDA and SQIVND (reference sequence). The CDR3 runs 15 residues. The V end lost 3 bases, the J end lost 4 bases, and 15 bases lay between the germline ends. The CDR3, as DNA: TGTGCCAGTAGTATCTCCCCTCTGGGGTCCACTGAAGCTTTCTTT. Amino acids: CASSISPLGSTEAFF.

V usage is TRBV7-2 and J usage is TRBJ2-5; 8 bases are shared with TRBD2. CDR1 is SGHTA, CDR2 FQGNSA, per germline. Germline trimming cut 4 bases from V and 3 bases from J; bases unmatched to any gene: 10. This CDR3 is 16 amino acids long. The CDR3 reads CASSSKGLVYEETQYF. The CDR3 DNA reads TGTGCCAGCAGCTCCAAGGGACTAGTTTATGAAGAGACCCAGTACTTC.

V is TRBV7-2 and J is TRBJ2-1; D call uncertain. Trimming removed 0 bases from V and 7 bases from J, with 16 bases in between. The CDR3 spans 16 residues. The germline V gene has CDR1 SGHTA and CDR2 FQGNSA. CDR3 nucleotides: TGTGCCAGCAGCTTAGCGGGCTGGGGAACGTGGAATGAGCAGTTCTTC. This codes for CASSLAGWGTWNEQFF.

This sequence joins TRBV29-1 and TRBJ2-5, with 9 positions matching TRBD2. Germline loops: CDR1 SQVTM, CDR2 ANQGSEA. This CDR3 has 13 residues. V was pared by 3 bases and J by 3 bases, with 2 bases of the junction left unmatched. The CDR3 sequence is CSVEVAGEETQYF. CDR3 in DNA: TGCAGCGTTGAGGTAGCGGGAGAAGAGACCCAGTACTTC.